The TCR beta chain under discussion was sequenced for a study of cytomegalovirus exposure and HLA in healthy donors. Study-wide points: In an earlier analysis, in under 700 donors, most V segments appeared productive either ~90% or ~30% of the time.

The germline V gene has CDR1 SGHVS and CDR2 FNYEAQ. The J segment lost 8 bases and the V segment lost 4 bases, leaving 11 bases of the junction unmatched. CDR3 length: 15 residues. The PCR was carried out with 60 Vbeta primers and 13 Jbeta primers. Data came from immunoSEQ multiplex PCR; TCRdb stores just in-frame clones and leaves some out. The sample lists about 170,000 clones, about 79% occurring once. With regard to this clone: The antigen remains undetermined.

The chain joins TRBV7-6 to TRBJ2-1, with TRBD2 matching 7 bases. Sequencing was performed on PBMCs. The sequence derives from a woman in her forties or fifties in good health and CMV-seronegative. CDR3 sequence (DNA): TGTGCCAGCAGCTCGCCCGGCGGGGGTGGCTATGAGCAGTTCTTC. Its protein product is CASSSPGGGGYEQFF.